This is a list of T cell receptor beta chains from one sample in a study of technical replicates of blood from a handful of donors. Only in-frame clones appear in the TCRdb table, and some are missing; sequencing was by immunoSEQ multiplex PCR. The repertoire holds approximately 81,000 clones, with 96% as singletons. Material: T cells isolated from PBMCs. These receptors originate from a human donor in good health. CDR3s include the opening cysteine and the closing phenylalanine or tryptophan. Fields, in order: J gene, V gene, clone size, D gene, CDR3 protein, CDR3 DNA. A D gene is named only where the DNA matches it firmly. Part of the rows lack a size; the others show once, few, many or a class for expanded clones.

J gene: TRBJ2-1
V gene: TRBV12-5
clone size: .
D gene: TRBD2
CDR3 protein: CASGPSGTSNEQFF
CDR3 DNA: TGTGCTAGTGGACCGAGCGGGACTAGTAATGAGCAGTTCTTC

J gene: TRBJ2-3
V gene: TRBV9
clone size: .
D gene: .
CDR3 protein: CASSVISGSTDTQYF
CDR3 DNA: TGTGCCAGCAGCGTAATAAGCGGGAGCACAGATACGCAGTATTTT

J gene: TRBJ1-5
V gene: TRBV19
clone size: .
D gene: TRBD1
CDR3 protein: CASTGTDDSNQPQHF
CDR3 DNA: TGTGCCAGTACTGGGACAGATGATAGCAATCAGCCCCAGCATTTT

J gene: TRBJ2-2
V gene: TRBV6-1
clone size: .
D gene: TRBD1
CDR3 protein: CASGRGRLNTGELFF
CDR3 DNA: TGTGCCAGCGGCAGGGGGCGGTTAAACACCGGGGAGCTGTTTTTT

J gene: TRBJ2-5
V gene: TRBV6-1
clone size: .
D gene: .
CDR3 protein: CASSEARSAGETQYF
CDR3 DNA: TGTGCCAGCAGTGAAGCGCGTTCTGCGGGGGAGACCCAGTACTTC

J gene: TRBJ1-2
V gene: TRBV5-6
clone size: .
D gene: TRBD1
CDR3 protein: CASSIVTQGLGYTF
CDR3 DNA: TGTGCCAGCAGCATAGTAACACAGGGGCTTGGCTACACCTTC

J gene: TRBJ1-1
V gene: TRBV28
clone size: .
D gene: .
CDR3 protein: CAGGNTEAFF
CDR3 DNA: TGTGCCGGAGGGAACACTGAAGCTTTCTTT

J gene: TRBJ2-7
V gene: TRBV13
clone size: once
D gene: .
CDR3 protein: CASTAGGRGIYEQYF
CDR3 DNA: TGTGCCAGCACCGCAGGGGGGCGCGGTATCTACGAGCAGTACTTC

J gene: TRBJ2-7
V gene: TRBV7-2
clone size: .
D gene: .
CDR3 protein: CASSSKQSHSYEQYF
CDR3 DNA: TGTGCCAGCAGCTCTAAACAGTCCCATTCCTACGAGCAGTACTTC

J gene: TRBJ1-4
V gene: TRBV6-1
clone size: .
D gene: TRBD1
CDR3 protein: CASSELGTGSEKLFF
CDR3 DNA: TGTGCCAGCAGTGAACTAGGGACAGGGTCGGAAAAACTGTTTTTT

J gene: TRBJ2-7
V gene: TRBV4-2
clone size: once
D gene: TRBD2
CDR3 protein: CASSQEGTSGAYEQYF
CDR3 DNA: TGTGCCAGCAGCCAAGAAGGAACTAGCGGAGCCTACGAGCAGTACTTC

J gene: TRBJ2-7
V gene: TRBV30
clone size: .
D gene: TRBD2
CDR3 protein: CAWSATSGTSSVQYF
CDR3 DNA: TGTGCCTGGAGTGCGACTAGCGGGACCTCTTCTGTGCAGTACTTC

J gene: TRBJ2-5
V gene: TRBV4-2
clone size: .
D gene: TRBD2
CDR3 protein: CASSQAVAGGPDETQYF
CDR3 DNA: TGTGCCAGCAGCCAGGCCGTAGCGGGAGGGCCGGATGAGACCCAGTACTTC

J gene: TRBJ2-1
V gene: TRBV7-8
clone size: .
D gene: TRBD2
CDR3 protein: CASSLALAGVREQFF
CDR3 DNA: TGTGCCAGCAGCTTAGCGCTAGCGGGAGTGCGTGAGCAGTTCTTC

J gene: TRBJ2-5
V gene: TRBV7-9
clone size: .
D gene: .
CDR3 protein: CASRSGMVETQYF
CDR3 DNA: TGTGCCAGCAGATCCGGGATGGTCGAGACCCAGTACTTC

J gene: TRBJ1-4
V gene: TRBV2
clone size: .
D gene: .
CDR3 protein: CASTPLATNEKLFF
CDR3 DNA: TGTGCCAGCACTCCTCTAGCAACTAATGAAAAACTGTTTTTT

J gene: TRBJ2-7
V gene: TRBV29-1
clone size: .
D gene: .
CDR3 protein: CSVVVGASYEQYF
CDR3 DNA: TGCAGCGTTGTCGTAGGGGCCTCCTACGAGCAGTACTTC